Given below is one T cell receptor beta chain in context. The sample comes from a study of blood T cell repertoires in COVID-19. Study background: PBMCs, B-cell-depleted T cells, or T cells were the source of the cDNA or gDNA that made up the material.

Germline loops: CDR1 SGHNT, CDR2 YENEEA. The CDR3 spans 18 residues. V trimming: 5 bases; J trimming: 5 bases; junction bases outside the gene matches: 13. Authors' analysis steps: Amplification of reference gene primers was used by the study to estimate nucleated cell counts. Measured with immunoSEQ multiplex PCR; TCRdb has only the in-frame clones, and not every one. That table gives V, J and clone size, and the DNA gave D and trimming. The data contain approximately 240,000 clones, around four fifths of them singletons. This sequence joins TRBV11-3 and TRBJ2-1, with 12 bases lining up with TRBD2. Material: peripheral blood. The clonotype comes from a woman aged 55-75 years with active or convalescent COVID-19. The CDR3 sequence: CASSLRTSGALFDNEQFF. The CDR3 nucleotides are TGTGCCAGCAGCCTACGGACTAGCGGGGCCTTGTTCGACAATGAGCAGTTCTTC.